The next 23 T cell receptor beta chains were all read from a single sample in a study of blood T cell repertoires in COVID-19. The assay was immunoSEQ multiplex PCR, and TCRdb's table has in-frame clones only and misses some. This sample has approximately 160,000 clones; roughly four fifths occur once, and the top ten carry 11%. Sequencing input: peripheral blood. These receptors all come from a man in his sixties with active or convalescent COVID-19.

This clone was recorded a few times. The chain couples TRBV14 to TRBJ2-7; 12 nucleotides agree with TRBD2. This CDR3 is built from 14 residues. Unmatched junction bases numbered 6, after V lost 3 bases and J lost 9 bases. Germline CDR1 reads SGHDN; CDR2 reads FVKESK. CDR3 DNA sequence: TGTGCCAGCAGCCAGGCTAGCGGGGGGGCGATGCAGTACTTC. Protein: CASSQASGGAMQYF.

The chain has TRBV19 and TRBJ1-5; tentatively, D is TRBD1 (5 bases). The CDR3 sequence is 14 residues long. Trimming removed 5 bases at V and 5 bases at J, with 13 bases between. In germline, CDR1 is LNHDA, CDR2 SQIVND (reference sequence). The CDR3 coding sequence is TGTGCCAGTAGTTCGAGAGACAGTTATCAGCCCCAGCATTTT. This gives the protein CASSSRDSYQPQHF.

This chain uses TRBV29-1 with TRBJ1-5; tentative D call: TRBD1 (6 bases). V was cut by 4 bases and J by 5 bases, with 12 bases left in between. The CDR3 is 13 residues long. The germline CDR1 and CDR2 sequences are SQVTM and ANQGSEA. CDR3: CSVARDKDQPQHF. The CDR3 DNA is TGCAGCGTTGCTAGGGACAAGGATCAGCCCCAGCATTTT.

The chain carries TRBV2 and TRBJ1-1; D call uncertain. Trimming pared 3 bases from V and 0 bases from J, leaving 14 bases between. This CDR3 comprises 16 residues. Germline assignment: CDR1 SNHLY and CDR2 FYNNEI. The chain's CDR3 is CASSDLAGKMNTEAFF. The CDR3 DNA follows: TGTGCCAGCAGTGACTTGGCAGGTAAAATGAACACTGAAGCTTTCTTT.

The chain is built from TRBV7-6 and TRBJ2-5; 12 bases are a match to TRBD2. Germline lookup yields CDR1 SGHVS and CDR2 FNYEAQ. CDR3 length: 16 residues. After removal of 5 bases from V and 4 bases from J, the junction contained 8 bases not matched to a gene. The CDR3 here is CASSPSGGAIVETQYF. The CDR3 nucleotides are TGTGCCAGCAGCCCTAGCGGGGGGGCCATAGTAGAGACCCAGTACTTC.

This clone has only one observation. The J gene is TRBJ1-6, the V gene TRBV6-5; 9 nucleotides align to TRBD1. Germline V gene lookup returns CDR1 MNHEY and CDR2 SVGAGI. The CDR3 is 15 amino acids. With 6 bases clipped from V and 10 bases from J, the junction kept 10 bases outside the gene matches. DNA of the CDR3: TGTGCCAGCAGAGACAGGGACAGGGCTCGATCACCCCTCCACTTT. This codes for CASRDRDRARSPLHF.

The chain joins TRBV3-1 (or the pseudogene TRBV3-2) to TRBJ2-3; possible D gene TRBD2, 6 bases. The ends were cut back, 1 base at V and 11 bases at J, with 13 bases in the middle. CDR3 size: 13 residues. Germline V gives CDR1 LGHDT, CDR2 YNNKEL (reference sequence). The CDR3 loop is CASSQADPGGQYF. As DNA, the CDR3 is TGTGCCAGCAGCCAAGCGGACCCCGGGGGGCAGTATTTT.

This clone was recorded once. This chain connects TRBV27 to TRBJ2-1, with D possibly matching TRBD2 (6 bases). This CDR3 is 10 amino acids long. V lost 8 bases, J lost 8 bases, and 7 bases lay in between. The germline V gene encodes CDR1 MNHEY and CDR2 SMNVEV (reference sequence). DNA for the CDR3: TGTGCCAGCGGGGGGTATGAGCAGTTCTTC. Encoded protein: CASGGYEQFF.

The V gene is TRBV5-1, the J gene TRBJ1-1; 7 nucleotides line up with TRBD1. The V gene's germline CDR1 is SGHRS and CDR2 YFSETQ. V lost 2 bases, J lost 6 bases, and 10 bases stayed unmatched. The CDR3 has 15 residues. CDR3 sequence reads: CASSLKQGLGAEAFF. CDR3 in DNA: TGCGCCAGCAGCTTAAAACAGGGGCTAGGCGCTGAAGCTTTCTTT. The variable domain in full, with the rest retrieved from reference TRBV5-1 and TRBJ1-1, is KAGVTQTPRYLIKTRGQQVTLSCSPISGHRSVSWYQQTPGQGLQFLFEYFSETQRNKGNFPGRFSGRQFSNSRSEMNVSTLELGDSALYLCASSLKQGLGAEAFFGQGTRLTVV.

V and J are TRBV6-4 and TRBJ2-5, with 7 bases identical to TRBD1. V shed 2 bases, J shed 2 bases, and the junction held 2 bases outside the gene matches. Germline values: CDR1 MRHNA, CDR2 SNTAGT. This CDR3 comprises 14 residues. In DNA, the CDR3 is TGTGCCAGCAGTGACGGGACAGCTCAAGAGACCCAGTACTTC. It codes for CASSDGTAQETQYF.

This clone has more than one count but fewer than ten. The V call is TRBV2, the J call TRBJ1-1; D is undetermined. Per the germline V gene, CDR1 is SNHLY and CDR2 is FYNNEI. V lost 5 bases to trimming and J lost 1 base, with 8 bases between them. The CDR3 spans 13 residues. This CDR3 is CASSFGENTEAFF. CDR3 in DNA: TGTGCCAGCAGTTTCGGGGAGAACACTGAAGCTTTCTTT.

This clone occurred a few times. The rearrangement uses TRBV27 and TRBJ1-2, with D perhaps TRBD1 (5 bases). V was pared by 2 bases and J by 4 bases, with 14 bases between. This CDR3 has 15 amino acids. Germline loops: CDR1 MNHEY, CDR2 SMNVEV (reference sequence). For the CDR3, the DNA is TGTGCCAGCAGTTTAGATGGGGGGGAGACCTATGGCTACACCTTC. Translating gives CASSLDGGETYGYTF.

The chain has TRBV9 and TRBJ1-2; no definite D call. Germline values: CDR1 SGDLS, CDR2 YYNGEE. The CDR3 runs to 13 residues. V gave up 2 bases and J gave up 0 bases, with 5 bases separating them. The CDR3 bases are TGTGCCAGCAGCGTGGGCCCTAACTATGGCTACACCTTC. Residues: CASSVGPNYGYTF.

The genes are TRBV12-3 or TRBV12-4 and TRBJ1-4; D is unclear. The CDR3 extends over 13 amino acids. Between the trimmed V and J ends, which lost 6 bases and 8 bases, there was a span of 13 bases. Here the CDR3 reads CASRGGLGEKLFF. CDR3 nucleotides: TGTGCCAGCAGAGGAGGGTTGGGCGAAAAACTGTTTTTT.

The chain couples TRBV5-4 to TRBJ1-2; D might be TRBD1 (6 bases). The V and J ends lost 0 bases and 3 bases respectively, with 12 bases between them. From germline, CDR1 is SGHNT and CDR2 YYREEE (reference sequence). The CDR3 covers 15 residues. CDR3: CASSLARGADYGYTF. CDR3 sequence (DNA): TGTGCCAGCAGCTTGGCCCGGGGGGCGGACTATGGCTACACCTTC.

This clone was counted a single time. This rearrangement joins TRBV13 to TRBJ1-1; the D gene is possibly TRBD1 (6 bases). This CDR3 contains 15 residues. Germline CDR1 is PRHDT and CDR2 is FYEKMQ (reference sequence). Between the trimmed V and J ends, which lost 5 bases and 0 bases, there was a span of 13 bases. The CDR3, as DNA: TGTGCCAGCAGCCCCAGACAGGCCATGAACACTGAAGCTTTCTTT. Its protein product is CASSPRQAMNTEAFF.

The J gene is TRBJ1-2, the V gene TRBV2, with TRBD1 as a possible D gene (6 bases). The CDR3 sequence is 12 residues long. Germline V gene data show CDR1 as SNHLY and CDR2 as FYNNEI. Deletions cut 6 bases from V and 5 bases from J, with 10 bases between. This CDR3 is CASSGQGYGYTF. The CDR3 DNA reads TGTGCCAGCAGCGGGCAGGGGTATGGCTACACCTTC.

The chain carries TRBV9 and TRBJ2-1; TRBD2 might be the D (6 bases). V shed 0 bases and J shed 4 bases, with 14 bases lying between them. Per the germline V gene, CDR1 is SGDLS and CDR2 is YYNGEE. This CDR3 has 16 amino acids. The CDR3, as DNA: TGTGCCAGCAGCGTAGGTGGAGGGGATGGTTACAATGAGCAGTTCTTC. This gives the protein CASSVGGGDGYNEQFF.

This clone showed up just once. The rearrangement uses TRBV24-1 and TRBJ2-1, with 8 bases fitting TRBD2. J was trimmed by 0 bases and V by 3 bases; bases with no gene match: 12. This CDR3 is built from 19 residues. Germline V CDR1 and CDR2: KGHDR, SFDVKD. CDR3 DNA sequence: TGTGCCACCAGTGATGGGCTTGCGGGGGGCTCCCTCTCCTACAATGAGCAGTTCTTC. Its translation is CATSDGLAGGSLSYNEQFF.

The chain couples TRBV11-2 to TRBJ2-7; 9 positions match TRBD2. The CDR3 sequence is 14 residues long. Germline V gene sequence: CDR1 SGHAT, CDR2 FQNNGV. Losses at the gene ends were 6 bases for V and 2 bases for J; bases not matched to a gene: 5. CDR3 sequence: CASRGSSGTYEQYF. CDR3 sequence (DNA): TGTGCCAGCAGGGGGTCTAGCGGGACCTACGAGCAGTACTTC.

This clone was detected only once. In DNA form, the CDR3 reads TGTGCCATCAGTGAGGGACGGCGGGGGAAAGATACGCAGTATTTT. Encoded protein: CAISEGRRGKDTQYF. The chain links TRBV10-3 to TRBJ2-3, with 7 bases identical to TRBD2. V was clipped by 2 bases and J by 5 bases; unmatched bases: 7. CDR3 size: 15 residues. Germline V lookup: CDR1 ENHRY, CDR2 SYGVKD.

The V gene is TRBV11-3, the J gene TRBJ2-2; D remains unclear. Trimming left V 0 bases short and J 5 bases short, with 4 bases between. Per the germline V gene, CDR1 is SGHNT and CDR2 is YENEEA. The CDR3 loop spans 13 amino acids. The CDR3 reads CASSLDRTGELFF. The CDR3 coding sequence is TGTGCCAGCAGCTTAGATCGGACCGGGGAGCTGTTTTTT.

The CDR3 sequence: CASSGTGGPQHF. CDR3 DNA: TGTGCCAGCTCCGGGACAGGGGGGCCCCAGCATTTT. The rearrangement uses TRBV18 and TRBJ1-5; 11 nucleotides line up with TRBD1. Germline values: CDR1 KGHSH, CDR2 LQKENI. V dropped 6 bases and J dropped 9; count of bases not matched to a gene: 1. The CDR3 spans 12 residues. The full variable domain, its missing parts supplied by reference TRBV18 and TRBJ1-5, is NAGVMQNPRHLVRRRGQEARLRCSPMKGHSHVYWYRQLPEEGLKFMVYLQKENIIDESGMPKERFSAEFPKEGPSILRIQQVVRGDSAAYFCASSGTGGPQHFGDGTRLSIL.